A single sample gave rise to the 5 T cell receptor beta chains below, sequenced in a study of T cell repertoires in cytomegalovirus infection. From the reads, TCRdb called clonotypes with MiXCR, one entry per CDR3 protein. The table records some 600,000 distinct CDR3 sequences, approximately 25% of them present only once. The specimen was CD8+ T cells from PBMCs. The receptors come from a human donor in good health (CMV status not recorded). Some clones in this sample may be carry-over from other donors' samples.

This chain joins TRBV2 and TRBJ2-5; no clear D gene. Deletions cut 1 base from V and 5 bases from J, with 8 bases between. This CDR3 comprises 13 residues. Germline loops: CDR1 SNHLY, CDR2 FYNNEI. DNA for the CDR3: TGTGCCAGCAGTGAAGGATCCGCCGAGACCCAGTACTTC. Translated: CASSEGSAETQYF.

Remarks on this clonotype: An end of the junction differs from the germline gene, which may be a read error. The rearrangement uses TRBV2 and TRBJ2-7, with D hard to call. Germline CDR1 SNHLY, CDR2 FYNNEI. The CDR3 extends over 13 amino acids. The CDR3 DNA reads as TGTGTCAGCCGCGATCCGAGGCACTACGAGCAGTACTTC. The encoded protein is CVSRDPRHYEQYF.

In this sample, this clonotype turned up a few times. The J gene is TRBJ2-3, the V gene TRBV10-2; TRBD2 might be the D (5 bases). This CDR3 contains 16 residues. With 3 bases removed from V and 5 bases from J, the gap between germline ends came to 18 bases. Germline lookup yields CDR1 WSHSY and CDR2 SAAADI. CDR3 sequence reads: CASSDPIRGARDTQYF. CDR3 nucleotides: TGCGCCAGCAGTGATCCCATTCGGGGAGCGCGAGATACGCAGTATTTT.

The V and J genes are TRBV10-3 and TRBJ2-3, with 8 bases identical to TRBD2. The germline gives CDR1 ENHRY, CDR2 SYGVKD. Trimming took 3 bases from V and 4 from J; bases not matched to a gene: 12. The CDR3 extends over 17 amino acids. CDR3 sequence reads: CAISDPTGGFEADTQYF. As DNA, the CDR3 is TGTGCCATCAGTGACCCCACGGGGGGGTTCGAAGCAGATACGCAGTATTTT.

Remarks on this clonotype: The conserved final phenylalanine or tryptophan is absent from the CDR3, which likely points to a read error. V is TRBV7-4 and J is TRBJ1-1; 7 positions match TRBD1. Germline V gene sequence: CDR1 SGHVT, CDR2 SQSDAQ. The trim removed 0 bases at V and 0 bases at J, leaving 7 bases unmatched. The CDR3 is made up of 17 amino acids. Here the CDR3 reads CASSLAWQGEMNTEAFS. For the CDR3, the DNA is TGTGCCAGCAGCTTAGCATGGCAGGGGGAGATGAACACTGAAGCTTTCTCT.